What follows are 14 T cell receptor beta chains derived from one specimen sequenced in a study of graft-versus-host responses after intestinal transplantation (dated by TCRdb to the early 2020s). Preparation of the library involved the immunoSEQ multiplex PCR assay. The clones in this table, taken by TCRdb from immuneACCESS, are in-frame only. Not every clone is retained; where verified, under half of the shortfall comes from an unresolved V gene, and the cause of the rest is unknown. This sample comprises 15,000 or so clones, about 34% of them detected only once. The ten top clones hold 1.9% of the sample. Taken with the paper, the label for time point translates to: cells obtained before transplantation from donor or recipient. In mixed lymphocyte reactions, about 200,000 CFSE-labeled pre-transplant responders were plated with about 200,000 irradiated violet-dye-labeled stimulators and cultured for about six days.

The sample here was alloreactive CD8+ T cells from a mixed lymphocyte reaction culture, taken before intestinal transplant. What this sample's cell subset or site label stands for: CFSE-low proliferating T cells sorted from roughly six-day pre-transplant mixed lymphocyte reaction (GvH or HvG direction). These receptors were collected from a human patient who received an intestinal transplant.

The chain uses TRBV9 and TRBJ1-3; weak D call: TRBD1 (5 bases). Deletions cut 3 bases from V and 3 bases from J, with 7 bases between. The CDR3 length is 13 residues. Germline V lookup: CDR1 SGDLS, CDR2 YYNGEE. The CDR3 loop is CASSGRDGNTIYF. The CDR3 DNA follows: TGTGCCAGCAGCGGCAGGGATGGAAACACCATATATTTT. Full variable domain (missing parts from reference TRBV9 and TRBJ1-3): DSGVTQTPKHLITATGQRVTLRCSPRSGDLSVYWYQQSLDQGLQFLIQYYNGEERAKGNILERFSAQQFPDLHSELNLSSLELGDSALYFCASSGRDGNTIYFGEGSWLTVV.

By share of the sample, this clone is medium-sized (0.01 to 0.1%). The rearrangement links TRBV4-3 to TRBJ1-1, with unresolved D. The germline V gene has CDR1 LGHNA and CDR2 YSLEER. CDR3 length equals 15 residues. Trimming cost V 0 bases and J 5 bases, with 13 bases left between them. CDR3 sequence: CASSQDAGMGTEAFF. For the CDR3, the DNA is TGCGCCAGCAGCCAAGATGCGGGCATGGGGACTGAAGCTTTCTTT.

This clone was seen a handful of times. The rearrangement links TRBV27 to TRBJ2-5; 8 bases are a match to TRBD1. Germline V gene lookup returns CDR1 MNHEY and CDR2 SMNVEV (reference sequence). This CDR3 is built from 17 residues. J lost 5 bases, V lost 5 bases, and 16 bases had no gene match. The CDR3 is CASSTPGRQGARETQYF. The DNA of the CDR3 is TGTGCCAGCAGTACCCCCGGCCGGCAGGGGGCAAGGGAGACCCAGTACTTC.

For the CDR3, the DNA is TGTGCCAGCAGCGGAGTCGGGGTAAAGAGCTCCTACAATGAGCAGTTCTTC. Translating gives CASSGVGVKSSYNEQFF. The rearrangement joins TRBV11-2 to TRBJ2-1; a weak D match, TRBD2 (5 bases). Germline V gene sequence: CDR1 SGHAT, CDR2 FQNNGV. Trimming shortened V by 5 bases and J by 0 bases, and 17 bases separated the two germline ends. The CDR3 is 17 amino acids.

The V call is TRBV30, the J call TRBJ1-2; 7 nucleotides line up with TRBD1. Germline CDR1 is GTSNPN and CDR2 is SVGIG (reference sequence). There are 14 residues in the CDR3. Trimming removed 0 bases from V and 7 bases from J; junction bases left unmatched: 8. In DNA form, the CDR3 reads TGTGCCTGGAGTGTAGGTCTAGGGGGCACTGGCTACACCTTC. Translating gives CAWSVGLGGTGYTF.

This clone was recorded a few times. The chain employs TRBV4-3 and TRBJ2-5; D might be TRBD1 (6 bases). V was cut by 1 base and J by 5 bases, with 14 bases left in between. The germline gives CDR1 LGHNA, CDR2 YSLEER. The CDR3 consists of 15 residues. CDR3 protein: CASSQGVGAVETQYF. The CDR3 DNA is TGCGCCAGCAGCCAAGGGGTGGGGGCGGTGGAGACCCAGTACTTC.

The rearrangement joins TRBV30 to TRBJ1-5, with D unclear. Germline CDR1 GTSNPN, CDR2 SVGIG (reference sequence). This CDR3 has 13 residues. Trimming left V 0 bases short and J 5 bases short, with 8 bases between. In DNA, the CDR3 is TGTGCCTGGAGTGTGGGAGGGTATCAGCCCCAGCATTTT. Its translation: CAWSVGGYQPQHF. Complete variable domain (other parts from reference TRBV30 and TRBJ1-5): SQTIHQWPATLVQPVGSPLSLECTVEGTSNPNLYWYRQAAGRGLQLLFYSVGIGQISSEVPQNLSASRPQDRQFILSSKKLLLSDSGFYLCAWSVGGYQPQHFGDGTRLSIL.

The chain recombines TRBV4-1 with TRBJ1-2, with D tentatively TRBD1 (5 bases). V lost 1 base and J lost 4, with 16 bases in between. Looked up from germline, CDR1 is MGHRA and CDR2 is YSYEKL. The CDR3 extends over 16 amino acids. The DNA for the CDR3 is TGCGCCAGCAGCCAAGCACTGGGGCAGGGTGCCTATGGCTACACCTTC. Protein product: CASSQALGQGAYGYTF.

In this sample, this clone turned up a few times. The chain recombines TRBV4-3 with TRBJ2-3; 11 bases are shared with TRBD2. This CDR3 spans 15 amino acids. Germline CDR1 LGHNA, CDR2 YSLEER. Unmatched junction bases numbered 8, after V lost 1 base and J lost 11 bases. The CDR3 DNA follows: TGCGCCAGCAGCCAAGTAATTAGCGGGGGGGGCGAGCAGTATTTT. Protein product: CASSQVISGGGEQYF.

The J gene is TRBJ1-1, the V gene TRBV7-8; weak D call: TRBD1 (6 bases). Trimming shortened V by 2 bases and J by 6 bases, and 13 bases separated the two germline ends. Germline V lookup: CDR1 SGHVS, CDR2 FQNEAQ. This CDR3 contains 14 residues. The CDR3, as DNA: TGTGCCAGCAGCTTATATTATGGGGGCTCTGAAGCTTTCTTT. It specifies CASSLYYGGSEAFF.

The gene calls are TRBV27 and TRBJ2-7, with D perhaps matching TRBD1 (5 bases). V lost 5 bases and J 1 base, leaving 6 bases between the germline ends. This CDR3 has 12 residues. Germline values: CDR1 MNHEY, CDR2 SMNVEV (reference sequence). The CDR3 bases are TGTGCCAGCAGTCGACAGTCCTACGAGCAGTACTTC. Translation: CASSRQSYEQYF.

The gene calls are TRBV7-2 and TRBJ1-1, with 7 bases that match TRBD1. Germline-derived CDR1 and CDR2 are SGHTA and FQGNSA. The CDR3 length is 14 residues. The V segment lost 4 bases and the J segment 2 bases; nucleotides outside the gene matches: 4. The CDR3 sequence is CASSSRGANTEAFF. The CDR3, as DNA: TGTGCCAGCAGCTCCAGGGGGGCAAACACTGAAGCTTTCTTT.

V is TRBV10-3 and J is TRBJ1-5, with D hard to call. Germline-derived CDR1 and CDR2 are ENHRY and SYGVKD. Trimming stripped 6 bases from V and 4 bases from J, with 22 bases between. The CDR3 loop spans 17 amino acids. The CDR3 loop is CAISPGLQGSPNQPQHF. The CDR3 bases are TGTGCCATCAGCCCTGGACTGCAAGGTTCGCCTAATCAGCCCCAGCATTTT.

This clone was seen only a few times. The chain uses TRBV23-1 and TRBJ2-3; 11 bases line up with TRBD2. TRBV23-1 is recorded as an ORF, its role being uncertain. The CDR3 totals 16 residues. V lost 7 bases and J lost 14; bases outside the gene matches: 20. The CDR3 region is CASTLRGSGGAGLGYF. The CDR3 bases are TGCGCCAGCACCCTCCGAGGTAGCGGGGGGGCGGGCCTCGGGTATTTT.